This TCR beta chain was recovered during a study of T cell responses to AZD1222 COVID-19 vaccine. The assay was immunoSEQ multiplex PCR, and TCRdb's table has in-frame clones only and misses some. The table shows approximately 180,000 clones, with just over 90% occurring only once. The CDR3 covers 17 residues. Looked up from germline, CDR1 is SQVTM and CDR2 is ANQGSEA. The V segment lost 4 bases and the J segment 2 bases; nucleotides outside the gene matches: 11. Sequenced here: peripheral blood, sampled on day 0 of AZD1222 vaccination. J is TRBJ2-2 and V is TRBV29-1, with 9 positions matching TRBD2. The sequence was obtained from an adult in good health. For the CDR3, the DNA is TGCAGCGTTGCCGGGGTTCGTAGCGGGAGAAACACCGGGGAGCTGTTTTTT. The encoded protein is CSVAGVRSGRNTGELFF.